Included here is one T cell receptor (beta chain) sequence, with context. Antigen specificity is unknown. Germline values: CDR1 MNHEY, CDR2 SMNVEV (reference sequence). The CDR3 has 15 amino acids. The trim removed 5 bases at V and 4 bases at J, leaving 6 bases unmatched. Samples of blood were obtained at baseline, on cycle 4 day 1, and on cycle 7 day 1. Here immunoSEQ multiplex PCR was the method, and the copy in TCRdb shows in-frame clones only, minus some. The sample lists 83,000 or so clones, 90% to 95% occurring once. The sample comes from a study of OX40 agonist ivuxolimab in advanced cancers. Study-level information: While on treatment, patients had intravenous ivuxolimab at 0.01 to 10 mg/kg every 2 weeks. Patients with prior anti-PD-1, anti-PD-L1 or anti-CTLA-4 therapy were eligible; 35% to 45% had some.

Whole-study findings and limits: By week 6 at 0.1 to 3.0 mg/kg, blood CD4+ and CD8+ T cells had expanded clonally.

The genes are TRBV27 and TRBJ1-4; 8 bases align to TRBD1. The starting material was CD4+ or CD8+ T cells sorted from blood, obtained in a trial of the OX40 agonist ivuxolimab. The TCR originated in an adult with an advanced solid tumor such as melanoma, head and neck, liver or kidney cancer. The CDR3 region has the DNA TGTGCCAGCAGTCGAAAGGGACAGGATAATGAAAAACTGTTTTTT. It translates to CASSRKGQDNEKLFF.